A selection of T cell receptor beta chains follows, all from one sample in a study of blood T cell repertoires in COVID-19. The repertoire was sequenced with immunoSEQ multiplex PCR; TCRdb's copy has only in-frame clones and lacks some. Among some 170,000 clones listed, roughly 77% were seen once. Material for sequencing was peripheral blood. The receptor set was obtained from a human donor in a cohort sampled during active COVID-19. CDR3s include the opening cysteine and the closing phenylalanine or tryptophan. D genes are given only for firm matches. Some rows have no size entry. The others give once, few or many, or a class for an expanded clone.

V	D	size	J	DNA	CDR3
TRBV6-2/TRBV6-3	NA	NA	TRBJ2-3	TGTGCCAGCAGTTATTGGGGAGGGGGAGAAGATACGCAGTATTTT	CASSYWGGGEDTQYF
TRBV5-1	NA	NA	TRBJ2-5	TGCGCCAGCAGTCACTCTAGGGAGACCCAGTACTTC	CASSHSRETQYF
TRBV12-3/TRBV12-4	TRBD1	NA	TRBJ1-2	TGTGCCAGCAACCAGGGGGCTTACTATGGCTACACCTTC	CASNQGAYYGYTF
TRBV27	NA	NA	TRBJ1-4	TGTGCCAGCAGTTTCAATCATTTT	CASSFNHF
TRBV5-4	TRBD1	once	TRBJ1-2	TGTGCCAGCAGTACCGGGACAGGGGGAAAAGGGTATGGCTACACCTTC	CASSTGTGGKGYGYTF
TRBV7-9	TRBD2	NA	TRBJ2-1	TGTGCCAGCAGCCCGACTTCGCCGGGGGGGCAGGATGAGCAGTTCTTC	CASSPTSPGGQDEQFF
TRBV2	NA	NA	TRBJ2-5	TGTGCCAGCGGGACTACAGGGGGGTGGGAGACCCAGTACTTC	CASGTTGGWETQYF
TRBV6-5	TRBD1	NA	TRBJ1-2	TGTGCCAGCAGTTCCCGACAGGGGGCTGTTCCTGGCTACACCTTC	CASSSRQGAVPGYTF
TRBV21-1	NA	NA	TRBJ1-6	TGTGCCAGCAGCAATGGGGTCTGGGAGGTAGGTTCACCCCTCCACTTT	CASSNGVWEVGSPLHF
TRBV7-8	TRBD1	once	TRBJ2-1	TGTGCCAGCAGCTTAGGGGACAGGGAGCAGTTCTTC	CASSLGDREQFF
TRBV10-3	NA	NA	TRBJ1-3	TGTGCCATCACTTCCTCGGCTGGAAACACCATATATTTT	CAITSSAGNTIYF
TRBV19	NA	NA	TRBJ1-3	TGTGCCAGTAGTTCCCCGGGACACCCGAAGAGCTCTGGAAACACCATATATTTT	CASSSPGHPKSSGNTIYF
TRBV21-1	NA	NA	TRBJ1-2	TGTGCCAGCAGCAAGGACATGGGGCAGGGACTCTATGGCTACACCTTC	CASSKDMGQGLYGYTF
TRBV3-1/TRBV3-2	NA	many	TRBJ1-2	TGTGCCGCCGGGGGGGCCTATGGCTACACCTTC	CAAGGAYGYTF
TRBV5-1	TRBD1	NA	TRBJ2-6	TGCGCCAGCAGCTTACAGGGGTCTGGGGCCAACGTCCTGACTTTC	CASSLQGSGANVLTF
TRBV9	TRBD1	NA	TRBJ2-5	TGTGCCAGCAGCCCCAGGGGGCTGTACCAAGAGACCCAGTACTTC	CASSPRGLYQETQYF
TRBV27	TRBD2	NA	TRBJ2-1	TGTGCCAGCAATAGCGGGGGAGTATACAATGAGCAGTTCTTC	CASNSGGVYNEQFF
TRBV12-5	TRBD2	few	TRBJ2-1	TGTGCTAGTGGTCTCGGAAGCGGGAGTAACAATGAGCAGTTCTTC	CASGLGSGSNNEQFF
TRBV5-1	TRBD2	NA	TRBJ2-7	TGCGCCAGCAGCAACGGAGGGACTAGCGGGAGGGTGGCCTACGAGCAGTACTTC	CASSNGGTSGRVAYEQYF
TRBV6-2/TRBV6-3	NA	NA	TRBJ1-2	TGTGCCAGCAGTCCAGGGGATGGCTACACCTTC	CASSPGDGYTF
TRBV30	NA	NA	TRBJ2-7	TGTGCCTGGGGACCCACAGGGAACGAGCAGTACTTC	CAWGPTGNEQYF
TRBV7-6	TRBD1	NA	TRBJ1-5	TGTGCCAGCAGCTCTGGACAGGTGATTTTGTTCGGACAGCCCCAGCATTTT	CASSSGQVILFGQPQHF
TRBV30	TRBD1	NA	TRBJ1-5	TGTGCCGCTAAGGACAGGGACAATCAGCCCCAGCATTTT	CAAKDRDNQPQHF
TRBV4-3	NA	NA	TRBJ1-1	TGCGCCAGCAGCCAAGATCACATGAACACTGAAGCTTTCTTT	CASSQDHMNTEAFF
TRBV19	TRBD1	NA	TRBJ2-3	TGTGCCAGTAGTCCGGACAGGAGAGATACGCAGTATTTT	CASSPDRRDTQYF
TRBV5-8	TRBD1	once	TRBJ2-5	TGTGCCAGCAGCTTGAGTCGGGACAGGGTACGGGAGACCCAGTACTTC	CASSLSRDRVRETQYF
TRBV30	NA	NA	TRBJ1-1	TGTGCCTGGAGTGTACAGGGAGGGGGCACTGAAGCTTTCTTT	CAWSVQGGGTEAFF
TRBV5-4	NA	NA	TRBJ2-3	TGTGCCAGCAGTACGGGGGGCGGTTTGGATACGCAGTATTTT	CASSTGGGLDTQYF
TRBV7-9	NA	NA	TRBJ1-1	TGTGCCAGCAGCTTAACGGGGAACACTGAAGCTTTCTTT	CASSLTGNTEAFF
TRBV24-1	TRBD2	NA	TRBJ2-1	TGTGCCACCAGTTATGGTTCGGCGGGGGGTAAGGATGAGCAGTTCTTC	CATSYGSAGGKDEQFF
TRBV7-6	NA	once	TRBJ1-4	TGTGCCAGCAGATCTACCGGGGGGCGGTCTAATGAAAAACTGTTTTTT	CASRSTGGRSNEKLFF
TRBV5-5	TRBD1	NA	TRBJ1-5	TGTGCCAGCAGCCCAGGACAGGGGGGTCAGCCCCAGCATTTT	CASSPGQGGQPQHF
TRBV10-3	TRBD1	once	TRBJ1-2	TGTGCCATCAGTGAGTCCGAGTCCGGGACAGGGATCCATGGCTACACCTTC	CAISESESGTGIHGYTF
TRBV7-9	TRBD1	NA	TRBJ1-2	TGTGCCAGCAGCCGTGGACAGGGAGAGGACTATGGCTACACCTTC	CASSRGQGEDYGYTF
TRBV30	NA	NA	TRBJ1-6	TGTGCCTGGAGTCCCTGGCGGGATAATTCACCCCTCCACTTT	CAWSPWRDNSPLHF
TRBV5-1	NA	NA	TRBJ1-1	TGCGCCAGCAGCTTGATTAAGAACACTGAAGCTTTCTTT	CASSLIKNTEAFF
TRBV5-4	NA	NA	TRBJ1-1	TGTGCCAGCAGCTTGGGAAATCCGGGGGAAGGGGCTGAAGCTTTCTTT	CASSLGNPGEGAEAFF
TRBV12-3/TRBV12-4	NA	NA	TRBJ1-5	TGTGCCAGCAGTATCCAAGTAGATCAGCCCCAGCATTTT	CASSIQVDQPQHF
TRBV3-1/TRBV3-2	TRBD1	NA	TRBJ1-2	TGTGCCAGCAGCCAGGGGCGAGGGGGCGGTGGCTACACCTTC	CASSQGRGGGGYTF
TRBV5-1	TRBD1	NA	TRBJ2-7	TGCGCCAGCTTCCCGGGGACAGGGGGGTCCGAGCAGTACTTC	CASFPGTGGSEQYF
TRBV7-9	TRBD2	NA	TRBJ2-1	TGTGCCAGCAGCCAGACTAGCGGGAGGGTGGTTGGTGAGCAGTTCTTC	CASSQTSGRVVGEQFF